This paragraph reports one T cell receptor (beta chain). Clones were read by immunoSEQ multiplex PCR, and TCRdb kept only the in-frame ones, dropping some. Found here are 25,000 to 30,000 clones, 81% of them singletons; the top ten hold 30% to 40%. The data originate from a study of radiation and T cells in renal cell carcinoma. Indicated time point: blood 2 weeks post-SBRT. Treatment in this sample: 15 Gy SBRT to primary tumor, nephrectomy 4 weeks later. Here the sequenced sample was blood, taken from a patient whose treatment included radiotherapy and nephrectomy. This clonotype was obtained from a man in his sixties with renal cell carcinoma.

CDR3 DNA: TGTGCCAGCAGTTACTCGTCTGCGGGGATTTACAATGAGCAGTTCTTC. It codes for CASSYSSAGIYNEQFF. This chain connects TRBV6-5 to TRBJ2-1, with D perhaps matching TRBD2 (6 bases). The CDR3 has 16 amino acids. V shed 0 bases and J shed 4 bases, with 13 bases lying between them. CDR1 MNHEY and CDR2 SVGAGI come from the germline V gene.